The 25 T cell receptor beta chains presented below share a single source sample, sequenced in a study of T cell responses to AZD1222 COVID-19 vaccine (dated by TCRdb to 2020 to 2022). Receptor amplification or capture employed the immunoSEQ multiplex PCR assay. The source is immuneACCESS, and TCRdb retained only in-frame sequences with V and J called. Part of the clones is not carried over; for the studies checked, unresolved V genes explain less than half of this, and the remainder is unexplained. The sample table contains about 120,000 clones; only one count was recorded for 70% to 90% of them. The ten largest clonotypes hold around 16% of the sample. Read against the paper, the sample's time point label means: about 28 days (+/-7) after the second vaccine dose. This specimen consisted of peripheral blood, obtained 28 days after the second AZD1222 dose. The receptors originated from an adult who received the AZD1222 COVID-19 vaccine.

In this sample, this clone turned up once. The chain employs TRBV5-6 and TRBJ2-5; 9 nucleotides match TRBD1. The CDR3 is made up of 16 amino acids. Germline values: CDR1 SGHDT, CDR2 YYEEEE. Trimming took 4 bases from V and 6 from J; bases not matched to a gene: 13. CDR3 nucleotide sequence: TGTGCCAGCAGCGACGGACAGGGGTACTATAAGAAGACCCAGTACTTC. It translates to CASSDGQGYYKKTQYF.

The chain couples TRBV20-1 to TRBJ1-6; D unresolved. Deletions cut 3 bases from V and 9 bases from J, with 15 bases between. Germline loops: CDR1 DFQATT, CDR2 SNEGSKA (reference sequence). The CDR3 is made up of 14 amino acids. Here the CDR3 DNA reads TGCAGTGCTAGTGTGGTCAGCCGGTCTTCACCCCTCCACTTT. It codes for CSASVVSRSSPLHF.

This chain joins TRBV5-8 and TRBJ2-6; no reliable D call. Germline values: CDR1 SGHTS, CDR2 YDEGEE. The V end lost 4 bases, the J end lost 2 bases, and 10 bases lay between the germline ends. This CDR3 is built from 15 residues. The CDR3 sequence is CASSDWAAGANVLTF. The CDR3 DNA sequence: TGTGCCAGCAGCGACTGGGCGGCTGGGGCCAACGTCCTGACTTTC.

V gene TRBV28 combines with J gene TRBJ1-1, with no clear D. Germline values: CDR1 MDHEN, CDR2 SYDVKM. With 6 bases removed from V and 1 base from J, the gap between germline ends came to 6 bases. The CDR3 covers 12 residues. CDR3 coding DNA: TGTGCCAGCAGAGAGGGGAACACTGAAGCTTTCTTT. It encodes CASREGNTEAFF.

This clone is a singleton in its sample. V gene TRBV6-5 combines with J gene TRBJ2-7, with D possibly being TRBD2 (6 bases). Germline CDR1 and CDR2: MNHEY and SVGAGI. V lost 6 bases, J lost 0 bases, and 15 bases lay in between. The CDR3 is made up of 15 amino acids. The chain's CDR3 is CASRPGGSGSYEQYF. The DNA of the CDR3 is TGTGCCAGCAGGCCCGGAGGTAGCGGCTCCTACGAGCAGTACTTC.

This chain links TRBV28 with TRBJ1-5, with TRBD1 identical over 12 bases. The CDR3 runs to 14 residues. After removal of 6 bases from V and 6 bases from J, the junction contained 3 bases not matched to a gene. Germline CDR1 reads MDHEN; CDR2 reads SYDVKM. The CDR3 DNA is TGTGCCAGCAGGGGGACAGGGGGCGTTCAGCCCCAGCATTTT. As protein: CASRGTGGVQPQHF.

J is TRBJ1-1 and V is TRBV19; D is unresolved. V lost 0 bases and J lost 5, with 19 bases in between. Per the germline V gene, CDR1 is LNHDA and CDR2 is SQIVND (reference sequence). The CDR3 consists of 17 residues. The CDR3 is CASSIESGRRRETEAFF. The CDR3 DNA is TGTGCCAGTAGTATAGAGTCGGGCAGGCGAAGAGAAACTGAAGCTTTCTTT. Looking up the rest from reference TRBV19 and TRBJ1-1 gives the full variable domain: DGGITQSPKYLFRKEGQNVTLSCEQNLNHDAMYWYRQDPGQGLRLIYYSQIVNDFQKGDIAEGYSVSREKKESFPLTVTSAQKNPTAFYLCASSIESGRRRETEAFFGQGTRLTVV.

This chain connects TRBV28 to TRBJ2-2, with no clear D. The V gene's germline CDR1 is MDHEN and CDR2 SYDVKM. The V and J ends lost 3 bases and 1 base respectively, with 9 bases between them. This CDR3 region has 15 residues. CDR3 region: CASSLIRGNTGELFF. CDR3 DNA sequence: TGTGCCAGCAGTTTGATACGAGGGAACACCGGGGAGCTGTTTTTT.

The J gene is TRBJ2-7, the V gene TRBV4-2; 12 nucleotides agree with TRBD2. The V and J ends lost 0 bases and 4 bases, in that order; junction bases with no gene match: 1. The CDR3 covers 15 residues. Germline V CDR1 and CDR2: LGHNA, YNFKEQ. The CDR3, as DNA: TGTGCCAGCAGCCAAGAGACTAGCGGGAGTTACGAGCAGTACTTC. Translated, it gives CASSQETSGSYEQYF.

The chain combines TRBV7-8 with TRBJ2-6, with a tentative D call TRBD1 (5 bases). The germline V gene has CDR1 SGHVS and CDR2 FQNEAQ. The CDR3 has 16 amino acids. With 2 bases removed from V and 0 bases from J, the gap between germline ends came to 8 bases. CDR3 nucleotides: TGTGCCAGCAGCTTATGGGGCCACTCTGGGGCCAACGTCCTGACTTTC. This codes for CASSLWGHSGANVLTF.

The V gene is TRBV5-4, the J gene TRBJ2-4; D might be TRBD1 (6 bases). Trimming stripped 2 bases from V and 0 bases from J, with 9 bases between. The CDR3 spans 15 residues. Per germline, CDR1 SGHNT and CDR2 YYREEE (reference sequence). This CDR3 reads CASSLQGTAKNIQYF. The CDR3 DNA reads TGTGCCAGCAGCTTACAGGGCACAGCCAAAAACATTCAGTACTTC.

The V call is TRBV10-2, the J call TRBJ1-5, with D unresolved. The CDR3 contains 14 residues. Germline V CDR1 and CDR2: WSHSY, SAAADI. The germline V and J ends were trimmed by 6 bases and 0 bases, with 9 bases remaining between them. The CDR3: CASSPSDSNQPQHF. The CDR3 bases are TGCGCCAGCAGCCCCTCGGATAGCAATCAGCCCCAGCATTTT.

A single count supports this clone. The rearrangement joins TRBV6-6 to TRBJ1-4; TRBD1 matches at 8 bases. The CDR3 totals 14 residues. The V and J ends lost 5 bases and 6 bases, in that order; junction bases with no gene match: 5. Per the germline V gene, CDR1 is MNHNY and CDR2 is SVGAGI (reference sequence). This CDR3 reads CASSRTGRDEKLFF. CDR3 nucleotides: TGTGCCAGCAGTCGGACAGGGAGGGATGAAAAACTGTTTTTT.

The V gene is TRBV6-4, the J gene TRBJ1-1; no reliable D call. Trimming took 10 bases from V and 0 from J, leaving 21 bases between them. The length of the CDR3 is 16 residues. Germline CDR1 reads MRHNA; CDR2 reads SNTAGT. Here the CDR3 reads CATHSRRTALNTEAFF. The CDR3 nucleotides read TGTGCCACCCACAGCCGACGAACAGCCCTGAACACTGAAGCTTTCTTT.

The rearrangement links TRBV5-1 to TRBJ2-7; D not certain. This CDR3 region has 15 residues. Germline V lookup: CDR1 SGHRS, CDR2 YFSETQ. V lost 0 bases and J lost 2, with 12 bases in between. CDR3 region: CASSLGPGLAYEQYF. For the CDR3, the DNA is TGCGCCAGCAGCTTGGGACCCGGGTTGGCCTACGAGCAGTACTTC.

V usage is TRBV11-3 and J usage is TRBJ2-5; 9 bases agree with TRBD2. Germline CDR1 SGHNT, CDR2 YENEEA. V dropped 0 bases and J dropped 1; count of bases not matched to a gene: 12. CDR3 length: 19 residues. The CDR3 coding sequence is TGTGCCAGCAGCTTAGAGGTCCGGGGAGCGGGGGGCTCCCAAGAGACCCAGTACTTC. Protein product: CASSLEVRGAGGSQETQYF.

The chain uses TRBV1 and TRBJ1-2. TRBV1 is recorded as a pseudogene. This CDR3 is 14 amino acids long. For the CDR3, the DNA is TGCACCAGCAGCTCCCATTGGGGGAAGGGTGGCTACACCTTC. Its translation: CTSSSHWGKGGYTF.

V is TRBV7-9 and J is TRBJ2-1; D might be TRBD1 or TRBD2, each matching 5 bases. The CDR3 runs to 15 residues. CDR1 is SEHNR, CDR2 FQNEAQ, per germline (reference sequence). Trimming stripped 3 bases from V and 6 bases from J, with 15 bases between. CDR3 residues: CASSLSLPGGNEQFF. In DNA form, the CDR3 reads TGTGCCAGCAGCTTGAGTCTACCTGGGGGCAATGAGCAGTTCTTC. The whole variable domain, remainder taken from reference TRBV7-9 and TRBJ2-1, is DTGVSQNPRHKITKRGQNVTFRCDPISEHNRLYWYRQTLGQGPEFLTYFQNEAQLEKSRLLSDRFSAERPKGSFSTLEIQRTEQGDSAMYLCASSLSLPGGNEQFFGPGTRLTVL.

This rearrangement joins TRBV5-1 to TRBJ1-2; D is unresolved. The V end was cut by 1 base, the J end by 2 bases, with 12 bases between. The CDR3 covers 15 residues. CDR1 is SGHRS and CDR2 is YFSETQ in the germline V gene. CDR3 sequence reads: CASSLPSVGNYGYTF. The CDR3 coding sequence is TGCGCCAGCAGCTTGCCTTCGGTGGGGAACTATGGCTACACCTTC.

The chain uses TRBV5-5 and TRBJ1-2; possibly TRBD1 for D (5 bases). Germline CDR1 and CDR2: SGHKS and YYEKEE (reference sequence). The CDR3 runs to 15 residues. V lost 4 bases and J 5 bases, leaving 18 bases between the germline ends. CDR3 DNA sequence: TGTGCCAGCAGCAAGGTAGGGGCCCAAGTATATGGCTACACCTTC. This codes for CASSKVGAQVYGYTF.

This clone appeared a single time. This CDR3 is CASSWSSGPMPGELFF. The CDR3 DNA is TGTGCCAGCAGCTGGTCTTCCGGGCCAATGCCCGGGGAGCTGTTTTTT. This chain connects TRBV11-2 to TRBJ2-2; D unresolved. CDR3 length: 16 residues. V was shortened by 4 bases and J by 6 bases, with 18 bases between the two germline ends. Germline CDR1 SGHAT, CDR2 FQNNGV.

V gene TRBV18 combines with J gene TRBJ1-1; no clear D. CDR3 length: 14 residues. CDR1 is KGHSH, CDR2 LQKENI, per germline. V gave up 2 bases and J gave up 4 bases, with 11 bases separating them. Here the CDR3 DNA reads TGTGCCAGCTCACCAGAAATTGGGCGCACTGAAGCTTTCTTT. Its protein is CASSPEIGRTEAFF.

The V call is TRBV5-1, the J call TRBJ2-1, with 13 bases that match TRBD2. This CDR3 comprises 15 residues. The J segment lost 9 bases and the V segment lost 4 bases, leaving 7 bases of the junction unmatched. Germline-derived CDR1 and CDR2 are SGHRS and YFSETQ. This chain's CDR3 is CASSLLAGGPIEQFF. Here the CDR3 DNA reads TGCGCCAGCAGCCTACTAGCGGGGGGGCCGATTGAGCAGTTCTTC.

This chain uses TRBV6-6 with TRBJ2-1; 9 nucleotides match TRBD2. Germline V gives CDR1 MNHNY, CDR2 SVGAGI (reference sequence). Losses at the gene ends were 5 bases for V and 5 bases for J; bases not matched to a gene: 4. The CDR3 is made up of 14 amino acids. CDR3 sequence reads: CASSPAGGDNEQFF. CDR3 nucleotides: TGTGCCAGCAGTCCAGCGGGGGGCGACAATGAGCAGTTCTTC.

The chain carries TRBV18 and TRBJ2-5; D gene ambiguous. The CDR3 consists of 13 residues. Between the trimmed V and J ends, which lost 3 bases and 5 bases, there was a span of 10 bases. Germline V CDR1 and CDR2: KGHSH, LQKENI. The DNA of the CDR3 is TGTGCCAGCTCACCTCTAATTTGGGAGACCCAGTACTTC. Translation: CASSPLIWETQYF. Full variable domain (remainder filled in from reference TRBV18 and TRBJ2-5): NAGVMQNPRHLVRRRGQEARLRCSPMKGHSHVYWYRQLPEEGLKFMVYLQKENIIDESGMPKERFSAEFPKEGPSILRIQQVVRGDSAAYFCASSPLIWETQYFGPGTRLLVL.